Reported below is one TCR beta chain. The sample originates from a study of blood T cell repertoires in COVID-19. The wider study: In each case, the material was cDNA or gDNA derived from T cells, B-cell-depleted T cells, or PBMCs.

The CDR3 is made up of 13 amino acids. The V gene's germline CDR1 is ENHRY and CDR2 SYGVKD. V was clipped by 10 bases and J by 4 bases; unmatched bases: 5. In the original processing: The assay estimated nucleated cells by amplifying reference gene primers. This table comes from immunoSEQ multiplex PCR, and its TCRdb copy is limited to in-frame clones, with some not included. V and J calls and clone size are copied from that table; D and trimming were computed from the DNA. The sample lists 270,000 or so clones, about 88% occurring once. The rearrangement joins TRBV10-3 to TRBJ1-4; 8 bases agree with TRBD1. This clonotype was obtained from a woman aged 45-65 years who had been exposed to COVID-19. Sequencing used PBMCs or T cells enriched from blood (not recorded which). In nucleotides, the CDR3 is TGTGCCACCAGACAGGGGCTTAATGAAAAACTGTTTTTT. As protein: CATRQGLNEKLFF.